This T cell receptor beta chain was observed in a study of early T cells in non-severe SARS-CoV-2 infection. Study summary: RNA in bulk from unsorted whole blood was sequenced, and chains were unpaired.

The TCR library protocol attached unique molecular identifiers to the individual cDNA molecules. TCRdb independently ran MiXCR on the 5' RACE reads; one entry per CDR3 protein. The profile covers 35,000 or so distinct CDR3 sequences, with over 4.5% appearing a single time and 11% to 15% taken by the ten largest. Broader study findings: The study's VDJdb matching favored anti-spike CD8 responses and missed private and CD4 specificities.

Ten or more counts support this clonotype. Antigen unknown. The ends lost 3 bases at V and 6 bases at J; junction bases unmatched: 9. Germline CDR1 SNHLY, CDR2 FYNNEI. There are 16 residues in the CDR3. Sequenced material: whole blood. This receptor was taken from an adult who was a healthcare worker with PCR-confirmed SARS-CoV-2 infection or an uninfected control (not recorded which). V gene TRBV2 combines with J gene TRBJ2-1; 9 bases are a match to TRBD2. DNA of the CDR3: TGTGCCAGCAGTGATATTGGCGGGGGGGCCTCCAATGAGCAGTTCTTC. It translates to CASSDIGGGASNEQFF.